Below are 7 T cell receptor beta chains sequenced from a single sample in a study of blood T cell repertoires in COVID-19. The repertoire was sequenced with immunoSEQ multiplex PCR; TCRdb's copy has only in-frame clones and lacks some. The sample has approximately 330,000 clones, approximately 90% seen once. Sequencing input: peripheral blood. These receptors originate from a man in his thirties or forties with COVID-19, enrolled during active disease.

This clone was found once. The chain couples TRBV4-1 to TRBJ2-1; weak D call: TRBD2 (6 bases). The CDR3 loop spans 15 amino acids. V dropped 4 bases and J dropped 3 bases, with 13 bases sitting between them. The germline V gene has CDR1 MGHRA and CDR2 YSYEKL. The CDR3 reads CASSLLLSGYNEQFF. Written as DNA, the CDR3 is TGCGCCAGCAGCCTTCTCCTTAGCGGCTACAATGAGCAGTTCTTC.

This chain uses TRBV5-1 with TRBJ2-1; 7 nucleotides match TRBD1. Germline V gives CDR1 SGHRS, CDR2 YFSETQ. The CDR3 is made up of 14 amino acids. V shed 1 base, J shed 6 bases, and the junction held 4 bases outside the gene matches. CDR3 region: CASSLRQGINEQFF. CDR3 DNA: TGCGCCAGCAGCTTGCGACAGGGCATCAATGAGCAGTTCTTC.

The genes are TRBV7-7 and TRBJ2-7; weak D call: TRBD1 (6 bases). Trimming removed 5 bases from V and 5 bases from J, with 16 bases in between. Germline V gene data show CDR1 as SSHAT and CDR2 as FNYEAQ (reference sequence). CDR3 length: 14 amino acids. In nucleotides, the CDR3 is TGTGCCAGCAGCCCAACTACAGGGATCCACGAGCAGTACTTC. Its translation: CASSPTTGIHEQYF.

The genes are TRBV9 and TRBJ1-5; perhaps TRBD1 as D (5 bases). Germline CDR1 reads SGDLS; CDR2 reads YYNGEE. Trimming stripped 4 bases from V and 6 bases from J, with 17 bases between. CDR3 length: 15 amino acids. The CDR3 sequence: CASSLDQGWGQPQHF. The CDR3 region has the DNA TGTGCCAGCAGCTTGGATCAGGGTTGGGGTCAGCCCCAGCATTTT. Based on the CDR3 plus reference TRBV9 and TRBJ1-5, the full variable domain is DSGVTQTPKHLITATGQRVTLRCSPRSGDLSVYWYQQSLDQGLQFLIQYYNGEERAKGNILERFSAQQFPDLHSELNLSSLELGDSALYFCASSLDQGWGQPQHFGDGTRLSIL.

This chain uses TRBV5-8 with TRBJ2-4, with 9 bases identical to TRBD1. Germline V gives CDR1 SGHTS, CDR2 YDEGEE. The CDR3 totals 16 residues. Trimming took 5 bases from V and 0 from J; bases not matched to a gene: 6. CDR3 in DNA: TGTGCCAGCAGTTTACAGGGGGCGCGAGCCAAAAACATTCAGTACTTC. Protein: CASSLQGARAKNIQYF.

In its sample, this clone was seen a few times. V is TRBV7-2 and J is TRBJ1-2; 9 bases are a match to TRBD1. Germline trimming cut 6 bases from V and 4 bases from J; bases unmatched to any gene: 15. This CDR3 contains 17 residues. Germline CDR1 is SGHTA and CDR2 is FQGNSA. Here the CDR3 DNA reads TGTGCCAGCAGACGAAGATCCGGGACAGGGCTGACCTATGGCTACACCTTC. Its protein is CASRRRSGTGLTYGYTF.

This clone occurred a few times. The rearrangement links TRBV2 to TRBJ2-2, with 7 bases matching TRBD1. Germline lookup yields CDR1 SNHLY and CDR2 FYNNEI. This CDR3 is built from 14 residues. V was clipped by 8 bases and J by 4 bases; unmatched bases: 7. CDR3 nucleotides: TGTGCCAGCTCTACAGGGGACCTCACCGGGGAGCTGTTTTTT. It codes for CASSTGDLTGELFF.